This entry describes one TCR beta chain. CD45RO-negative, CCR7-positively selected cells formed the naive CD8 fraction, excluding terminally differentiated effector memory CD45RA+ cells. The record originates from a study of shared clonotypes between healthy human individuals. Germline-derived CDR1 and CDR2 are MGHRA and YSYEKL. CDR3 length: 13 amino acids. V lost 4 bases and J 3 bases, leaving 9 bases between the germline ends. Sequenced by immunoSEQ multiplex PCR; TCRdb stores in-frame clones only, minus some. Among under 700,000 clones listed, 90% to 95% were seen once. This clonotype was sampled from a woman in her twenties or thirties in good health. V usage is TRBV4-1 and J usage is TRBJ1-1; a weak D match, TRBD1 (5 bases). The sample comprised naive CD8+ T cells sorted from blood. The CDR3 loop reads CASSRVTDTEAFF. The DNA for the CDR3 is TGCGCCAGCAGCCGAGTGACAGACACTGAAGCTTTCTTT.